Listed here are 15 T cell receptor beta chains from one sample, sequenced in a study of shared clonotypes between healthy human individuals. Data came from immunoSEQ multiplex PCR; TCRdb stores just in-frame clones and leaves some out. The repertoire consists of roughly 1 million clones, with 60% to 80% occurring once and the leading ten covering around 1.5%. The sample was memory CD4+ T cells sorted from blood. Noted subset: CD45RA-negative fraction. These receptor sequences come from a man younger than 30 in good health.

This chain joins TRBV5-1 and TRBJ2-1; D perhaps matches TRBD1 (5 bases). From germline, CDR1 is SGHRS and CDR2 YFSETQ. CDR3 size: 15 residues. V dropped 4 bases and J dropped 0 bases, with 11 bases sitting between them. CDR3 bases: TGCGCCAGCAGCCCCAGGGTGGGCTCCTACAATGAGCAGTTCTTC. It specifies CASSPRVGSYNEQFF. Together with reference TRBV5-1 and TRBJ2-1, the CDR3 gives the full variable domain: KAGVTQTPRYLIKTRGQQVTLSCSPISGHRSVSWYQQTPGQGLQFLFEYFSETQRNKGNFPGRFSGRQFSNSRSEMNVSTLELGDSALYLCASSPRVGSYNEQFFGPGTRLTVL.

This clone was detected a few times. The chain employs TRBV4-1 and TRBJ2-2; weak D call: TRBD1 (6 bases). V gave up 3 bases and J gave up 5 bases, with 13 bases separating them. Germline CDR1 MGHRA, CDR2 YSYEKL. The CDR3 covers 15 residues. CDR3 DNA sequence: TGCGCCAGCAGCCAGACCGGGACACAGACCGGGGAGCTGTTTTTT. This encodes CASSQTGTQTGELFF.

The J gene is TRBJ2-1, the V gene TRBV5-1; the D is unclear. V was clipped by 6 bases and J by 5 bases, with 24 bases between them. CDR3 length: 17 amino acids. Germline CDR1 reads SGHRS; CDR2 reads YFSETQ. The CDR3 DNA is TGCGCCAGCACCCTGCGGAAAGACCTCCTTAATGACAATGAGCAGTTCTTC. This gives the protein CASTLRKDLLNDNEQFF.

V usage is TRBV30 and J usage is TRBJ1-3; D uncertain. The CDR3 has 13 residues. CDR1 and CDR2 (germline): GTSNPN, SVGIG (reference sequence). The V gene lost 0 bases and the J gene lost 7 bases, with 10 bases spanning the gap. CDR3 nucleotides: TGTGCCTGGAGTGTACAAGGGCCCAACACCATATATTTT. Encoded protein: CAWSVQGPNTIYF.

The V gene is TRBV27, the J gene TRBJ1-1, with 7 positions matching TRBD1. V was pared by 8 bases and J by 0 bases, with 3 bases of the junction left unmatched. The CDR3 contains 13 residues. The germline V gene has CDR1 MNHEY and CDR2 SMNVEV (reference sequence). Here the CDR3 DNA reads TGTGCCAGCCCGGGACAGATGAACACTGAAGCTTTCTTT. This gives the protein CASPGQMNTEAFF.

This chain uses TRBV5-5 with TRBJ2-7; TRBD1 might be the D (5 bases). CDR3 length: 13 residues. V lost 2 bases to trimming and J lost 6 bases, with 12 bases between them. Germline values: CDR1 SGHKS, CDR2 YYEKEE (reference sequence). CDR3 DNA sequence: TGTGCCAGCAGCTTAGCAGGGAATGGCGAGCAGTACTTC. Translated: CASSLAGNGEQYF.

The genes are TRBV5-1 and TRBJ2-3; 9 bases agree with TRBD1. The CDR3 covers 15 residues. V lost 4 bases and J lost 2; bases outside the gene matches: 5. CDR1 is SGHRS, CDR2 YFSETQ, per germline. The CDR3: CASSRGQGTTDTQYF. DNA for the CDR3: TGCGCCAGCAGCCGGGGACAGGGAACCACAGATACGCAGTATTTT.

The rearrangement uses TRBV7-3 and TRBJ2-2; D is unclear. Trimming stripped 1 base from V and 1 base from J, with 10 bases between. Germline V lookup: CDR1 SGHTA, CDR2 FQGTGA. The CDR3 consists of 16 residues. CDR3 region: CASSLMASGNTGELFF. CDR3 DNA: TGTGCCAGCAGCTTAATGGCCTCCGGGAACACCGGGGAGCTGTTTTTT.

The chain links TRBV30 to TRBJ2-7; no reliable D call. This CDR3 region has 9 residues. Germline V CDR1 and CDR2: GTSNPN, SVGIG (reference sequence). Trimming left V 5 bases short and J 5 bases short, with 4 bases between. Here the CDR3 reads CAWVDEQYF. The DNA for the CDR3 is TGTGCCTGGGTGGACGAGCAGTACTTC.

With regard to this clone: Other nucleotide sequences in the sample specify the same CDR3. This chain links TRBV20-1 with TRBJ2-1; no definite D call. This CDR3 comprises 10 residues. V shed 3 bases and J shed 7 bases, with 4 bases lying between them. The germline V gene has CDR1 DFQATT and CDR2 SNEGSKA (reference sequence). In DNA form, the CDR3 reads TGCAGTGCTAGCAGGAATGAGCAGTTCTTC. Its protein product is CSASRNEQFF.

In DNA, the CDR3 is TGTGCTAGTGGTTTGGGACTAGCGGGAGACAGGGAGCTGTTTTTT. This translates into CASGLGLAGDRELFF. V is TRBV12-5 and J is TRBJ2-2; 12 positions agree with TRBD2. From germline, CDR1 is LGHNT and CDR2 FRNRAP. The CDR3 sequence is 15 residues long. Trimming at V came to 1 base and at J to 9 bases, leaving 3 bases not matched to a gene.

For the CDR3, the DNA is TGTGCCAGCAGCCCAGGGTACAGCCAGCCCCAGCATTTT. It specifies CASSPGYSQPQHF. This chain uses TRBV6-1 with TRBJ1-5; a possible D gene is TRBD1 (5 bases). Deletions cut 6 bases from V and 7 bases from J, with 13 bases between. Germline assignment: CDR1 MNHNS and CDR2 SASEGT. The CDR3 has 13 amino acids.

The J gene is TRBJ2-7, the V gene TRBV28; a weak D match, TRBD1 (7 bases). In germline, CDR1 is MDHEN, CDR2 SYDVKM. The CDR3 is 16 amino acids. V gave up 1 base and J gave up 2 bases, with 15 bases separating them. CDR3 sequence: CASSLSEGAGPYEQYF. Written as DNA, the CDR3 is TGTGCCAGCAGTTTATCGGAGGGGGCTGGTCCCTACGAGCAGTACTTC.

CDR3 DNA sequence: TGTGCCAGCATGGTGGCCGGGACACAGCTCTACGAGCAGTACTTC. Residues: CASMVAGTQLYEQYF. The chain joins TRBV6-1 to TRBJ2-7; D might be TRBD1 (6 bases). The CDR3 consists of 15 residues. CDR1 is MNHNS and CDR2 is SASEGT in the germline V gene. V was pared by 7 bases and J by 3 bases, with 19 bases between.

V gene TRBV2 combines with J gene TRBJ1-2, with D perhaps matching TRBD1 (5 bases). Trimming took 8 bases from V and 8 from J, leaving 24 bases between them. Germline lookup yields CDR1 SNHLY and CDR2 FYNNEI. This CDR3 region has 15 residues. DNA of the CDR3: TGTGCCAGCGGGAGCTCGGGACTCCCCACCCAGGGCTACACCTTC. Protein product: CASGSSGLPTQGYTF.